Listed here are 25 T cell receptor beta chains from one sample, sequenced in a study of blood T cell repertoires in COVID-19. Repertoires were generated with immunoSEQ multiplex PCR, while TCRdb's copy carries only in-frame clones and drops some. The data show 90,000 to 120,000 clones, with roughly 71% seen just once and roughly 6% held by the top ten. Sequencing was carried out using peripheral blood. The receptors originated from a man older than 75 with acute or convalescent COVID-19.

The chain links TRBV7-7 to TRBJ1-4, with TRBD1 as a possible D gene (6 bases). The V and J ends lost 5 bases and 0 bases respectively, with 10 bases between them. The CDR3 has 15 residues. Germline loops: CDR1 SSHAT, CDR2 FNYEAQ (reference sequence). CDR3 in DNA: TGTGCCAGCAGCCTCGGACAGACAACTAATGAAAAACTGTTTTTT. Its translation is CASSLGQTTNEKLFF.

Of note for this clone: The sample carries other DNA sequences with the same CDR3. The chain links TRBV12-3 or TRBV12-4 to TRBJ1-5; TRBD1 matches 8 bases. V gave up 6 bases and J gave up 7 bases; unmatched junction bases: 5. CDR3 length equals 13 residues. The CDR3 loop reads CASSRTGNQPQHF. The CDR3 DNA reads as TGTGCCAGCAGCCGGACAGGGAACCAGCCCCAGCATTTT.

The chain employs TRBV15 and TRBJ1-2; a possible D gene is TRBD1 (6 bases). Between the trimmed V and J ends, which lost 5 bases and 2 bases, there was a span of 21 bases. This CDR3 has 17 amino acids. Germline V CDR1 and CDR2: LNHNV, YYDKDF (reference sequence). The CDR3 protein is CATSPRGAQFQNYGYTF. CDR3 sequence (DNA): TGTGCCACCAGCCCCCGGGGGGCCCAGTTCCAAAACTATGGCTACACCTTC.

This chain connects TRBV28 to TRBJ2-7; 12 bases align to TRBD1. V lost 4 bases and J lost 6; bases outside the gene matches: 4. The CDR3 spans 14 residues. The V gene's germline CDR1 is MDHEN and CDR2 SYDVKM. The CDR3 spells CASSSGQGAGEQYF. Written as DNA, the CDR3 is TGTGCCAGCAGTTCGGGACAGGGGGCCGGCGAGCAGTACTTC. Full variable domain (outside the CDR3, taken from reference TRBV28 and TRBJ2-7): DVKVTQSSRYLVKRTGEKVFLECVQDMDHENMFWYRQDPGLGLRLIYFSYDVKMKEKGDIPEGYSVSREKKERFSLILESASTNQTSMYLCASSSGQGAGEQYFGPGTRLTVT.

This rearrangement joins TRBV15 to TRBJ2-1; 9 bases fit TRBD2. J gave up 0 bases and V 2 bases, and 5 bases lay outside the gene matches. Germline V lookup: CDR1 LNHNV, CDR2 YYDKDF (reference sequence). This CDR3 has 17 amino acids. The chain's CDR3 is CATSRTVLAGSYNEQFF. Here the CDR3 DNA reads TGTGCCACCAGCAGAACAGTACTAGCGGGCTCCTACAATGAGCAGTTCTTC.

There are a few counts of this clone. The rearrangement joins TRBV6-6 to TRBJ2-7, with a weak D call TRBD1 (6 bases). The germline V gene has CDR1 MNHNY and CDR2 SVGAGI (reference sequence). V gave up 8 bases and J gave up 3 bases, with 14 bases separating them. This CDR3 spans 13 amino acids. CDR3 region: CASGGRTDYEQYF. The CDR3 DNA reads TGTGCCAGCGGGGGACGGACAGACTACGAGCAGTACTTC.

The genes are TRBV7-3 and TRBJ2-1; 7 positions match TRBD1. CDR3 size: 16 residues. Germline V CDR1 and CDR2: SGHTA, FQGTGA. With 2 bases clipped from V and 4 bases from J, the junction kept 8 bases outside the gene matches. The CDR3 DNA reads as TGTGCCAGCAGCTTACTAGGGGGCTCGGGGTACAATGAGCAGTTCTTC. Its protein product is CASSLLGGSGYNEQFF.

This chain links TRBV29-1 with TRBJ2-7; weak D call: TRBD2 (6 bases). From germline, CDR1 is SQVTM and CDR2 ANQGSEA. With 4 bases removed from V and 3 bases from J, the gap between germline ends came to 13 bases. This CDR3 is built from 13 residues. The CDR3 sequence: CSVGLGEVYEQYF. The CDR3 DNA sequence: TGCAGCGTTGGATTAGGGGAGGTCTACGAGCAGTACTTC.

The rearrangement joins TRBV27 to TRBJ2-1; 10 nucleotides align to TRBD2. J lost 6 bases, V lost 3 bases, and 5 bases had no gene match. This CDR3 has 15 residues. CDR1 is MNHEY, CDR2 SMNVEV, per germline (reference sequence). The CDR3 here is CASSFWLAGVNEQFF. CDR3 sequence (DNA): TGTGCCAGCAGTTTTTGGCTAGCGGGAGTCAATGAGCAGTTCTTC.

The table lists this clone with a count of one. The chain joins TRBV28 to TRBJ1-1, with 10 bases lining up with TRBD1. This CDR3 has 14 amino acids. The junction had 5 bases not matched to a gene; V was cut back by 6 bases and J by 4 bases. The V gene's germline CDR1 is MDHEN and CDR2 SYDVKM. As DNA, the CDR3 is TGTGCCAGCAGGGGGACAGGGGAGAGCACTGAAGCTTTCTTT. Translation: CASRGTGESTEAFF.

The CDR3 here is CATSRGSGANVLTF. The CDR3 DNA sequence: TGTGCCACCAGTCGGGGTTCTGGGGCCAACGTCCTGACTTTC. The chain has TRBV24-1 and TRBJ2-6; D might be TRBD2 (5 bases). Trimming stripped 6 bases from V and 1 base from J, with 6 bases between. CDR3 length: 14 residues. Germline-derived CDR1 and CDR2 are KGHDR and SFDVKD.

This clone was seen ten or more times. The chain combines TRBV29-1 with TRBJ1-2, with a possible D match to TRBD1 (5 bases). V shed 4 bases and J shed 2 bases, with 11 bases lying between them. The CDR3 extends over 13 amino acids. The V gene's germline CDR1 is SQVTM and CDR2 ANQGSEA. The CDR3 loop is CSVGEGYNYGYTF. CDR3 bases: TGCAGCGTTGGGGAGGGGTACAACTATGGCTACACCTTC.

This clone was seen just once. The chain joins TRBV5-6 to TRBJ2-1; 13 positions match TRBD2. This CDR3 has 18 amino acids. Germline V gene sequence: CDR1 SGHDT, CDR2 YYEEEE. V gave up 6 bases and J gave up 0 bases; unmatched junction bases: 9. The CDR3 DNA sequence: TGTGCCAGCAAAGCCTTGACTAGCGGGAGGAGCTCCTACAATGAGCAGTTCTTC. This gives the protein CASKALTSGRSSYNEQFF. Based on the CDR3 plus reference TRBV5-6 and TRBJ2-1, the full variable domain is DAGVTQSPTHLIKTRGQQVTLRCSPKSGHDTVSWYQQALGQGPQFIFQYYEEEERQRGNFPDRFSGHQFPNYSSELNVNALLLGDSALYLCASKALTSGRSSYNEQFFGPGTRLTVL.

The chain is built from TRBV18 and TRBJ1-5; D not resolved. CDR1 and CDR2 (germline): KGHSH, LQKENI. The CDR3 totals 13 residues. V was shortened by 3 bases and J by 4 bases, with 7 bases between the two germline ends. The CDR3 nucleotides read TGTGCCAGCTCACCGACACAGAATCAGCCCCAGCATTTT. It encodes CASSPTQNQPQHF.

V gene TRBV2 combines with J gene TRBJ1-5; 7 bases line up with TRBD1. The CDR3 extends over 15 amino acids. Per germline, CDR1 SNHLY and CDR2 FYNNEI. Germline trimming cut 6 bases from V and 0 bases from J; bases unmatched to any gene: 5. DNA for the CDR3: TGTGCCAGCAGCCCGGACAGGATTAGCAATCAGCCCCAGCATTTT. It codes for CASSPDRISNQPQHF.

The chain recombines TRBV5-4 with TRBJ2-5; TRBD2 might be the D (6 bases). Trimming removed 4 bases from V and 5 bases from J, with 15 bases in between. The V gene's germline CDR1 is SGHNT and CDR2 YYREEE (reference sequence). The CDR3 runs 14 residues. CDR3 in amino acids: CASSPGLGRETQYF. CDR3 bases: TGTGCCAGCAGCCCGGGACTGGGGAGGGAGACCCAGTACTTC.

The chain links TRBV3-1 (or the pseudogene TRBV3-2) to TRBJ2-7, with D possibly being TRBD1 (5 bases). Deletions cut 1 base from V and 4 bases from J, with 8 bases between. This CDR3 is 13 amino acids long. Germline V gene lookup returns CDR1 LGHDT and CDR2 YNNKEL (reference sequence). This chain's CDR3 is CASSQGDSYEQYF. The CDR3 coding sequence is TGTGCCAGCAGCCAAGGAGACAGTTACGAGCAGTACTTC.

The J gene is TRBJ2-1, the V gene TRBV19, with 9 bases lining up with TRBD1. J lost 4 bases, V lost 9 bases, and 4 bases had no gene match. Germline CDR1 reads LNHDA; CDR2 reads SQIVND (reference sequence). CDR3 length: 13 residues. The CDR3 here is CASRDRAYNEQFF. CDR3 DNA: TGTGCCAGCCGGGACAGGGCTTACAATGAGCAGTTCTTC.

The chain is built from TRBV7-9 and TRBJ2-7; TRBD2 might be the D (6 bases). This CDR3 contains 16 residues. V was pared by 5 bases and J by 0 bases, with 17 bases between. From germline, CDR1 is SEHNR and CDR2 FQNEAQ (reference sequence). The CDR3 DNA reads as TGTGCCAGCAGCCCACCCGGTATAGCGGTCTCCTACGAGCAGTACTTC. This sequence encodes CASSPPGIAVSYEQYF. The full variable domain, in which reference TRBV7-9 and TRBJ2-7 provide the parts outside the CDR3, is DTGVSQNPRHKITKRGQNVTFRCDPISEHNRLYWYRQTLGQGPEFLTYFQNEAQLEKSRLLSDRFSAERPKGSFSTLEIQRTEQGDSAMYLCASSPPGIAVSYEQYFGPGTRLTVT.

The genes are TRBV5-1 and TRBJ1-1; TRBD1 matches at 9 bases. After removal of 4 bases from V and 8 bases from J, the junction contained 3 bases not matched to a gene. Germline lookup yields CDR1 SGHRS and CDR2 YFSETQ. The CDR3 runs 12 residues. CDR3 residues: CASSPGQGEAFF. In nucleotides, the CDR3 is TGCGCCAGCAGCCCCGGACAGGGGGAAGCTTTCTTT.

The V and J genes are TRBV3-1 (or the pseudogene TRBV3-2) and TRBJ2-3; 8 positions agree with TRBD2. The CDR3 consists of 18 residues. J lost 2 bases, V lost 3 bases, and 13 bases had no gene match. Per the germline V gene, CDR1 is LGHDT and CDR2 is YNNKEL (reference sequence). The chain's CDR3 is CASSHFRRGRPPTDTQYF. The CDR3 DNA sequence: TGTGCCAGCAGCCATTTTCGGCGCGGGAGGCCCCCCACAGATACGCAGTATTTT.

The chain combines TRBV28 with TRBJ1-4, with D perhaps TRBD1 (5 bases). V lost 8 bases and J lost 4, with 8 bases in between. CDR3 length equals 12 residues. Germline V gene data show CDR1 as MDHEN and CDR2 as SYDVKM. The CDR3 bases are TGTGCCAGCCGACAGCGTAATGAAAAACTGTTTTTT. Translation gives CASRQRNEKLFF.

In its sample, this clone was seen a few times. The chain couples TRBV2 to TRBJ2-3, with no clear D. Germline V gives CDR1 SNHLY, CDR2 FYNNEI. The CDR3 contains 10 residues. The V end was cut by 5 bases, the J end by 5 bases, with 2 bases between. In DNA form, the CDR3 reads TGTGCCAGCAGTCAAGATACGCAGTATTTT. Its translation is CASSQDTQYF.

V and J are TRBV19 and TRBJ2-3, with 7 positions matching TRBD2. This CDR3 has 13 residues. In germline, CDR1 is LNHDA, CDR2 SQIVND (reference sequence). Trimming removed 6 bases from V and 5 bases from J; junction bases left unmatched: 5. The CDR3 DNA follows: TGTGCCAGTAGCGGACTAGAGCGAGATACGCAGTATTTT. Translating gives CASSGLERDTQYF.

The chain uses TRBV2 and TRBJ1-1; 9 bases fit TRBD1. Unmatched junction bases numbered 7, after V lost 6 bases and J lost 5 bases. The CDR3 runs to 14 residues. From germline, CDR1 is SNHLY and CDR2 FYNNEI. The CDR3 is CASSQTGGRTEAFF. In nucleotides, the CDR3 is TGTGCCAGCAGCCAGACAGGGGGTCGGACTGAAGCTTTCTTT.